This paragraph reports one TCR beta chain. Its antigen is unidentified. This CDR3 contains 14 residues. The V gene lost 4 bases and the J gene lost 8 bases, with 17 bases spanning the gap. Germline-derived CDR1 and CDR2 are LNHDA and SQIVND (reference sequence). PCR employed 60 Vbeta and 13 Jbeta primers. Assay: immunoSEQ multiplex PCR; the TCRdb copy retains only in-frame clones and omits some. The sample contains approximately 120,000 clones, 65% to 80% of which appear only once. These data originate in a study of cytomegalovirus exposure and HLA in healthy donors. Looking at the study overall: For the approximately 400 genotyped donors, 80% to 90% fell within the Caucasian-associated ancestry cluster. Whole-study results and caveats: Associated with cytomegalovirus, according to the listing, were around 160 TCR beta chains. TRBV6-2, TRBV6-3 and some other V segments were excluded as indistinguishable.

The sample comprised PBMCs. The clonotype originates from a female donor in good health and CMV-seronegative. The chain employs TRBV19 and TRBJ1-2; D gene uncertain. For the CDR3, the DNA is TGTGCCAGTAGTACCCCTTGGAGTCCTCGGGGCTACACCTTC. Its translation: CASSTPWSPRGYTF.